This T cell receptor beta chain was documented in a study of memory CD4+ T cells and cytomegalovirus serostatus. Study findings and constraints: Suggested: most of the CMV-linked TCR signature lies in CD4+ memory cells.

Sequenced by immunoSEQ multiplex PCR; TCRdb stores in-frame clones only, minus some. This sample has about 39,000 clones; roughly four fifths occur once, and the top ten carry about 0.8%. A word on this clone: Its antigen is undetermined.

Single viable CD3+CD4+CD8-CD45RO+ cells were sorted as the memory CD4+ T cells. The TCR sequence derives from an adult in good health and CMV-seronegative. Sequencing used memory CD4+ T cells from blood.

CDR3 amino acids: CASTLREGDEKLFF. The CDR3 nucleotides are TGTGCCAGCACCCTCAGGGAAGGAGATGAAAAACTGTTTTTT. J is TRBJ1-4 and V is TRBV6-5; D may be TRBD1 (5 bases). The CDR3 length is 14 residues. Per the germline V gene, CDR1 is MNHEY and CDR2 is SVGAGI. Trimming removed 7 bases from V and 6 bases from J, with 15 bases in between.